The 8 T cell receptor beta chains reported below all come from one sample, sequenced in a study of T-cell memory formation after mild COVID-19. Each CDR3 protein is one row after TCRdb ran MiXCR on the 5' RACE reads. The data show approximately 410,000 distinct CDR3 sequences, less than 25% seen once. Specimen: PBMCs or a T cell subset sorted from them (not recorded which). All receptors come from an adult woman who had mild COVID-19 (a few samples of this study predate the infection). Cell type and time point are not known.

This clonotype was seen more than once but under ten times. The chain joins TRBV7-6 to TRBJ2-7; TRBD1 matches 8 bases. V shed 1 base and J 0 bases; nucleotides not matched to a gene: 8. Germline V gene data show CDR1 as SGHVS and CDR2 as FNYEAQ. The CDR3 consists of 17 residues. CDR3 in DNA: TGTGCCAGCAGCTTAGGTCCTCTCGGACAGGGCTCCTACGAGCAGTACTTC. The encoded protein is CASSLGPLGQGSYEQYF.

The gene calls are TRBV6-5 and TRBJ2-7; 8 positions agree with TRBD1. Germline V gene data show CDR1 as MNHEY and CDR2 as SVGAGI. The CDR3 covers 14 residues. V dropped 4 bases and J dropped 2; count of bases not matched to a gene: 4. The CDR3 DNA is TGTGCCAGCAGTTTGGACAGGGCAACCTACGAGCAGTACTTC. It encodes CASSLDRATYEQYF.

V and J are TRBV5-1 and TRBJ2-7; D tentatively reads TRBD1 or TRBD2 (5 bases each). The CDR3 spans 15 residues. V was trimmed by 4 bases and J by 2 bases, leaving 16 bases between them. Germline CDR1 reads SGHRS; CDR2 reads YFSETQ. The CDR3 sequence: CASSAAPGPTYEQYF. The CDR3 DNA reads as TGCGCCAGCAGCGCCGCCCCGGGACCTACCTACGAGCAGTACTTC.

The chain uses TRBV4-3 and TRBJ1-2; D remains ambiguous. Germline lookup yields CDR1 LGHNA and CDR2 YSLEER. With 4 bases removed from V and 1 base from J, the gap between germline ends came to 13 bases. The CDR3 runs 15 residues. CDR3 sequence: CASSRSVISNYGYTF. The CDR3 DNA is TGCGCCAGCAGCCGAAGCGTCATAAGTAACTATGGCTACACCTTC.

The gene calls are TRBV24-1 and TRBJ2-2; 10 bases map to TRBD1. Germline CDR1 KGHDR, CDR2 SFDVKD. The V and J ends lost 7 bases and 4 bases, in that order; junction bases with no gene match: 5. This CDR3 is built from 15 residues. The DNA of the CDR3 is TGTGCCACCAGCCGTGGGACAGGGGCCACCGGGGAGCTGTTTTTT. Protein: CATSRGTGATGELFF.

The J gene is TRBJ2-7, the V gene TRBV7-8, with 11 bases fitting TRBD1. Germline V gene lookup returns CDR1 SGHVS and CDR2 FQNEAQ. The J segment lost 4 bases and the V segment lost 0 bases, leaving 2 bases of the junction unmatched. The CDR3 is 15 amino acids. The CDR3, as DNA: TGTGCCAGCAGCTTAGCGGGACAGGGGGTTTACGAGCAGTACTTC. This sequence encodes CASSLAGQGVYEQYF.

The CDR3 bases are TGTGCCAGCAGTTTAAGCGGGAGGGCCTACTACAATGAGCAGTTCTTC. This encodes CASSLSGRAYYNEQFF. The V gene is TRBV28, the J gene TRBJ2-1, with 10 bases identical to TRBD2. The germline gives CDR1 MDHEN, CDR2 SYDVKM. The ends lost 2 bases at V and 3 bases at J; junction bases unmatched: 4. The CDR3 consists of 16 residues.

This sequence joins TRBV30 and TRBJ1-2; TRBD1 might be the D (5 bases). CDR3 size: 14 residues. Trimming shortened V by 2 bases and J by 7 bases, and 17 bases separated the two germline ends. The germline V gene has CDR1 GTSNPN and CDR2 SVGIG (reference sequence). For the CDR3, the DNA is TGTGCCTGGAGTCTGACGCCGGGGACTGCTGGCTACACCTTC. Translation gives CAWSLTPGTAGYTF.